This TCR beta chain was documented in a study of T cells in Graves' hyperthyroidism and ophthalmopathy. As for the study in general: Sampling of peripheral blood happened at initial diagnosis, prior to any treatment.

There were TCR beta CDR3 regions amplified from RNA transcripts. In the first-round RT-PCR of the TCR CDR3, the HTBI primer set was used. Via MiXCR, TCRdb re-called the multiplex PCR reads, giving one row per CDR3 protein. The repertoire consists of 280,000 or so distinct CDR3 sequences, with around 15% occurring once and the leading ten covering over 30%. V was shortened by 4 bases and J by 5 bases, with 17 bases between the two germline ends. CDR1 is SGDLS, CDR2 YYNGEE, per germline. CDR3 length equals 15 residues. This receptor was taken from a woman in her forties or fifties with Graves' hyperthyroidism that later progressed to Graves' ophthalmopathy. The rearrangement joins TRBV9 to TRBJ2-3; weak D call: TRBD2 (5 bases). The sequenced sample consisted of blood. The CDR3 loop is CASSSRRTSGDTQYF. The CDR3 DNA follows: TGTGCCAGCAGCTCCCGTCGAACTAGTGGAGATACGCAGTATTTT.